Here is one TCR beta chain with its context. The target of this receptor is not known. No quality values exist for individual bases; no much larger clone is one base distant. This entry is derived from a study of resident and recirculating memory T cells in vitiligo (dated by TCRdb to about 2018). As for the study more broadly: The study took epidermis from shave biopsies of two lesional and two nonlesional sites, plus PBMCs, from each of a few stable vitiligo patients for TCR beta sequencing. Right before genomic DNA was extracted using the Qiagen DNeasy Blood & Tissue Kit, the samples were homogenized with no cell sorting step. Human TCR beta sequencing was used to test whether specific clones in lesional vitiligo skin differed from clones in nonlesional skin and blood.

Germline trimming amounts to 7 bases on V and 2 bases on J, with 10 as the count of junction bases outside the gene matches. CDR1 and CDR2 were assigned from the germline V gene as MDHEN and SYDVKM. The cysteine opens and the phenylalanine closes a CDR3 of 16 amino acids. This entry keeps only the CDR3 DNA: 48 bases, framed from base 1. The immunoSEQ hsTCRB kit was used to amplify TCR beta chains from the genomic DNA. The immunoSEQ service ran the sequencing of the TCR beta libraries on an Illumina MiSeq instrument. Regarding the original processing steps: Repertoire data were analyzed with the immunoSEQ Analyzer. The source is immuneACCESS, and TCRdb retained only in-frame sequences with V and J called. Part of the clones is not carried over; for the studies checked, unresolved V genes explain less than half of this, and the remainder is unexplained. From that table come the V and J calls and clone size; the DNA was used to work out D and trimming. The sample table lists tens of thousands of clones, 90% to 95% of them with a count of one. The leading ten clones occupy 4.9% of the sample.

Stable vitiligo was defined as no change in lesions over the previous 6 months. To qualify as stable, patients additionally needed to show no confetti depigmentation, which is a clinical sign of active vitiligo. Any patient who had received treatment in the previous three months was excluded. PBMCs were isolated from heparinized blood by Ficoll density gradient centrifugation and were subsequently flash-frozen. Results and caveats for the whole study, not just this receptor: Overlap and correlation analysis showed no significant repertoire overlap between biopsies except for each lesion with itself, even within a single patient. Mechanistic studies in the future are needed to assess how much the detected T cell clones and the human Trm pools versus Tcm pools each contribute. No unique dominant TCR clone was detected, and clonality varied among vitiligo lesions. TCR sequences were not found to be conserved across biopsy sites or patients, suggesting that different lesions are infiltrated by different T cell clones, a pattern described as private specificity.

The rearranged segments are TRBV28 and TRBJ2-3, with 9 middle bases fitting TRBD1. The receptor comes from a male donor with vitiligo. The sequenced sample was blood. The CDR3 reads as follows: CASKGSGQGFTDTQYF. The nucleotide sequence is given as TGTGCCAGCAAGGGATCAGGACAGGGGTTCACAGATACGCAGTATTTT.